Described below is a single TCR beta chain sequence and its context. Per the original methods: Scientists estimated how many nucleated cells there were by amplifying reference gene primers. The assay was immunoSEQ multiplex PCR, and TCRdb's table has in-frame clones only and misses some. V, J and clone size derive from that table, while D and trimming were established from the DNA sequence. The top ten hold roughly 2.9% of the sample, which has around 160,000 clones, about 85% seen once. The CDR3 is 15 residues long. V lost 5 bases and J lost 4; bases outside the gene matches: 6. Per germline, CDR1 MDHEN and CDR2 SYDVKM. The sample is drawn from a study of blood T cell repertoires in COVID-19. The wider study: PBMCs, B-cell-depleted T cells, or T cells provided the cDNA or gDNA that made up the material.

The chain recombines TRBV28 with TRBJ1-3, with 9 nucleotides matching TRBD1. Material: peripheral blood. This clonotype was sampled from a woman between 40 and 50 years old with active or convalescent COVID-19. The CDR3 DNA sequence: TGTGCCAGCAGTATACAGGGGGCCGACGGAAACACCATATATTTT. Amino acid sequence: CASSIQGADGNTIYF.